This T cell receptor beta chain was captured by sequencing in a study of human T cells and chemical hapten exposure. There are many counts of this clonotype. TCRdb re-analysed the 5' RACE reads in MiXCR, keeping a single row per CDR3 protein. The sample holds around 140,000 distinct CDR3 sequences, over 3.5% seen once. Germline V gene lookup returns CDR1 SGDLS and CDR2 YYNGEE. Trimming left V 4 bases short and J 3 bases short, with 11 bases between. The CDR3 is 15 amino acids. Unfractionated whole blood was the source from which total RNA was extracted. The chain uses TRBV9 and TRBJ2-6; D is undetermined. This clonotype originated in a female donor in good health. The CDR3 DNA sequence: TGTGCCAGCAGCCCACACAAGTTTGGGGCCAACGTCCTGACTTTC. This encodes CASSPHKFGANVLTF.